This T cell receptor beta chain was obtained from a study of blood T cell repertoires in COVID-19. About the research overall: The study drew acute and convalescent COVID-19 samples from the United States, Italy and Spain. T cells, B-cell-depleted T cells, or PBMCs provided the cDNA or gDNA that served as material.

Original data processing: It was from reference gene primer amplification that nucleated cell counts were estimated. Some clones are missing from TCRdb's copy, which holds only in-frame ones; the method was immunoSEQ multiplex PCR. D and trimming were read from the DNA, whereas the V and J calls and clone size are those reported in that table. This sample carries about 190,000 clones, less than 80% of them seen once, and the ten largest clones take around 12%. The CDR3 is 16 amino acids. Per germline, CDR1 SGHTS and CDR2 YDEGEE. V gave up 3 bases and J gave up 2 bases, with 14 bases separating them. The clonotype was recovered from a woman in her fifties or sixties with acute or convalescent COVID-19. The chain has TRBV5-8 and TRBJ2-2; D not certain. Sequencing used peripheral blood. Written as DNA, the CDR3 is TGTGCCAGCAGCTCTTACAGTGGGCCTAACACCGGGGAGCTGTTTTTT. Protein: CASSSYSGPNTGELFF.